These 20 T cell receptor beta chains were all obtained from the same sample, sequenced in a study of T cell changes during pregnancy in multiple sclerosis. The data were produced by immunoSEQ multiplex PCR, yet TCRdb's version contains in-frame clones alone and is incomplete. The top ten clones hold around 2.1% of a sample with about 60,000 clones, less than 95% of them seen once. Specimen: peripheral blood, collected in the second trimester of pregnancy. The receptor source for this set is a female donor in good health, enrolled as a control in a pregnancy study.

A few counts support this clone. The chain carries TRBV6-5 and TRBJ1-1; 11 bases fit TRBD1. Germline V gene data show CDR1 as MNHEY and CDR2 as SVGAGI. The junction had 10 bases not matched to a gene; V was cut back by 5 bases and J by 8 bases. The CDR3 spans 15 residues. DNA of the CDR3: TGTGCCAGCAGTCGCCTCGGACAGGGGGCAATCGAAGCTTTCTTT. This encodes CASSRLGQGAIEAFF.

V usage is TRBV27 and J usage is TRBJ1-2; TRBD1 is a possible D gene (5 bases). CDR3 length: 14 residues. The V end lost 4 bases, the J end lost 2 bases, and 11 bases lay between the germline ends. Germline CDR1 is MNHEY and CDR2 is SMNVEV (reference sequence). The CDR3 DNA sequence: TGTGCCAGCAGTTCCACCCAGGGAAACTATGGCTACACCTTC. It codes for CASSSTQGNYGYTF.

The rearrangement joins TRBV4-1 to TRBJ1-2, with 12 bases lining up with TRBD1. V was pared by 4 bases and J by 10 bases, with 4 bases of the junction left unmatched. The CDR3 has 13 amino acids. Germline V gene lookup returns CDR1 MGHRA and CDR2 YSYEKL. The CDR3 DNA reads TGCGCCAGCAGCCCCGGGACAGGGGGCGACTACACCTTC. Translation: CASSPGTGGDYTF.

The genes are TRBV2 and TRBJ2-2; a weak D match, TRBD2 (6 bases). V gave up 8 bases and J gave up 2 bases, with 18 bases separating them. CDR3 length equals 16 residues. Per the germline V gene, CDR1 is SNHLY and CDR2 is FYNNEI. The CDR3 reads CASGTPTAINTGELFF. As DNA, the CDR3 is TGTGCCAGCGGGACTCCCACGGCAATTAACACCGGGGAGCTGTTTTTT.

The chain couples TRBV6-1 to TRBJ2-3, with 12 bases fitting TRBD2. This CDR3 contains 16 residues. The V and J ends lost 4 bases and 8 bases, in that order; junction bases with no gene match: 10. Germline CDR1 MNHNS, CDR2 SASEGT. CDR3 sequence: CASSATTSGSDGTQYF. In DNA, the CDR3 is TGTGCCAGCAGTGCCACGACTAGCGGGAGTGACGGTACGCAGTATTTT.

The gene calls are TRBV10-3 and TRBJ1-5, with D possibly matching TRBD1 (5 bases). The CDR3 is made up of 13 amino acids. Germline V CDR1 and CDR2: ENHRY, SYGVKD. Trimming shortened V by 10 bases and J by 1 base, and 11 bases separated the two germline ends. CDR3 sequence (DNA): TGTGCCACCGCGGAGGGGAGCAATCAGCCCCAGCATTTT. This gives the protein CATAEGSNQPQHF.

The gene calls are TRBV6-6 and TRBJ2-7; 12 bases are shared with TRBD2. Trimming cost V 6 bases and J 5 bases; bases outside gene matches: 8. Looked up from germline, CDR1 is MNHNY and CDR2 is SVGAGI (reference sequence). The CDR3 is 15 amino acids. Written as DNA, the CDR3 is TGTGCCAGCAGAGGACTAGCGGGGTTGACTAACGAGCAGTACTTC. Amino acids: CASRGLAGLTNEQYF.

V gene TRBV11-3 combines with J gene TRBJ2-1; TRBD2 is a possible D gene (6 bases). CDR3 size: 13 residues. Trimming stripped 5 bases from V and 6 bases from J, with 11 bases between. Germline V lookup: CDR1 SGHNT, CDR2 YENEEA. The CDR3 nucleotides are TGTGCCAGCAGCCTAATCGGGGGCAATGAGCAGTTCTTC. This sequence encodes CASSLIGGNEQFF.

This chain uses TRBV5-1 with TRBJ1-1; TRBD1 agrees at 7 bases. V shed 4 bases, J shed 3 bases, and the junction held 9 bases outside the gene matches. This CDR3 region has 15 residues. Germline values: CDR1 SGHRS, CDR2 YFSETQ. In DNA form, the CDR3 reads TGCGCCAGCAGCCTAGGCGACAGGGCGGACACTGAAGCTTTCTTT. Its translation is CASSLGDRADTEAFF.

The chain is built from TRBV10-3 and TRBJ2-2, with TRBD1 matching over 8 bases. This CDR3 region has 16 residues. Germline CDR1 is ENHRY and CDR2 is SYGVKD. Trimming removed 0 bases from V and 3 bases from J; junction bases left unmatched: 3. The CDR3: CAISESPGGHTGELFF. Written as DNA, the CDR3 is TGTGCCATCAGTGAGTCGCCAGGGGGCCACACCGGGGAGCTGTTTTTT.

This clone has a single count. This chain connects TRBV6-5 to TRBJ2-5; the D is unclear. Looked up from germline, CDR1 is MNHEY and CDR2 is SVGAGI. The V gene lost 0 bases and the J gene lost 5 bases, with 4 bases spanning the gap. This CDR3 region has 12 residues. The CDR3 protein is CASSYSSETQYF. For the CDR3, the DNA is TGTGCCAGCAGTTACTCGAGTGAGACCCAGTACTTC.

V gene TRBV7-6 combines with J gene TRBJ2-1, with D tentatively TRBD1 (6 bases). This CDR3 has 15 amino acids. CDR1 is SGHVS, CDR2 FNYEAQ, per germline. V was clipped by 1 base and J by 2 bases, with 9 bases between them. CDR3 residues: CASSLGTAPYNEQFF. The CDR3 coding sequence is TGTGCCAGCAGCTTAGGGACAGCCCCCTACAATGAGCAGTTCTTC.

The gene calls are TRBV18 and TRBJ2-4; D is perhaps TRBD1 (5 bases). The CDR3 extends over 13 amino acids. Trimming shortened V by 3 bases and J by 7 bases, and 10 bases separated the two germline ends. Germline CDR1 reads KGHSH; CDR2 reads LQKENI. The chain's CDR3 is CASSPAGQNIQYF. The CDR3 nucleotides are TGTGCCAGCTCACCGGCAGGGCAGAACATTCAGTACTTC.

This sequence joins TRBV7-9 and TRBJ2-5; 8 bases line up with TRBD1. V was pared by 5 bases and J by 1 base, with 3 bases of the junction left unmatched. Germline assignment: CDR1 SEHNR and CDR2 FQNEAQ (reference sequence). There are 14 residues in the CDR3. The CDR3: CASSPDRAQETQYF. In nucleotides, the CDR3 is TGTGCCAGCAGCCCGGACAGGGCCCAAGAGACCCAGTACTTC.

The chain recombines TRBV4-2 with TRBJ1-5; 8 positions agree with TRBD1. Germline V lookup: CDR1 LGHNA, CDR2 YNFKEQ. J was trimmed by 6 bases and V by 2 bases; bases with no gene match: 6. The CDR3 is 15 amino acids. CDR3 region: CASSQPGGGGQPQHF. The CDR3 coding sequence is TGTGCCAGCAGCCAACCAGGGGGCGGAGGTCAGCCCCAGCATTTT.

The V call is TRBV27, the J call TRBJ2-7, with 9 bases fitting TRBD1. J was trimmed by 4 bases and V by 2 bases; bases with no gene match: 6. This CDR3 has 15 residues. Germline V lookup: CDR1 MNHEY, CDR2 SMNVEV (reference sequence). For the CDR3, the DNA is TGTGCCAGCAGTTTAAAGGGACAGGGTGGGTACGAGCAGTACTTC. Amino acids: CASSLKGQGGYEQYF.

V is TRBV7-2 and J is TRBJ2-1, with D perhaps matching TRBD1 (6 bases). Germline V gene lookup returns CDR1 SGHTA and CDR2 FQGNSA. The CDR3 length is 12 residues. V was pared by 4 bases and J by 7 bases, with 8 bases between. The chain's CDR3 is CASSSTGNEQFF. The CDR3 nucleotides are TGTGCCAGCAGCTCCACAGGGAATGAGCAGTTCTTC.

This chain joins TRBV11-2 and TRBJ2-5; D gene uncertain. This CDR3 spans 15 amino acids. Trimming stripped 1 base from V and 7 bases from J, with 16 bases between. The V gene's germline CDR1 is SGHAT and CDR2 FQNNGV. CDR3 loop: CASSLVPDGPGTQYF. The CDR3 DNA follows: TGTGCCAGCAGCTTAGTCCCTGACGGCCCGGGGACCCAGTACTTC.

The chain joins TRBV11-2 to TRBJ2-7; 7 bases are a match to TRBD1. There are 15 residues in the CDR3. Germline lookup yields CDR1 SGHAT and CDR2 FQNNGV. After removal of 2 bases from V and 3 bases from J, the junction contained 7 bases not matched to a gene. In DNA form, the CDR3 reads TGTGCCAGCAGCTTAAGGGGACAGCACAACTACGAGCAGTACTTC. This codes for CASSLRGQHNYEQYF.

The chain uses TRBV11-3 and TRBJ1-5; the D is unclear. Between the trimmed V and J ends, which lost 2 bases and 3 bases, there was a span of 20 bases. This CDR3 comprises 18 residues. Looked up from germline, CDR1 is SGHNT and CDR2 is YENEEA. The CDR3 spells CASSLSQTTRYHNQPQHF. CDR3 DNA: TGTGCCAGCAGCTTATCTCAGACAACCCGATATCACAATCAGCCCCAGCATTTT.